These T cell receptor beta chains were read from a single sample in a study of graft-versus-host responses after intestinal transplantation. These TCRs' antigens remain unknown. Only in-frame clones appear in the TCRdb table, and some are missing; sequencing was by immunoSEQ multiplex PCR. Of roughly 100,000 clones listed, roughly 93% were seen once; the top ten hold 1% to 1.5%. Sequencing was performed on unstimulated CD8+ T cells sorted from spleen or lymph node cells, taken before intestinal transplant. These receptors came from a human donor who received an intestinal transplant. CDR3s include the opening cysteine and the closing phenylalanine or tryptophan. Fields, in order: clone size, V gene, D gene, J gene, CDR3 protein, CDR3 DNA. A D gene is named only where the DNA matches it firmly. Clone size is stated in some rows and not others, as once, few, many or a class when expanded.

abundance: -; v_gene: TRBV5-1; d_gene: TRBD1; j_gene: TRBJ2-1; CDR3aa: CASSLTPIDREYNEQFF; CDR3nt: TGCGCCAGCAGCTTGACCCCTATAGACAGGGAATACAATGAGCAGTTCTTC
abundance: -; v_gene: TRBV27; d_gene: TRBD1; j_gene: TRBJ2-1; CDR3aa: CASSLGTGIYNEQFF; CDR3nt: TGTGCCAGCAGTTTAGGGACAGGTATCTACAATGAGCAGTTCTTC
abundance: -; v_gene: TRBV7-9; d_gene: TRBD1; j_gene: TRBJ1-5; CDR3aa: CASSQGGYNQPQHF; CDR3nt: TGTGCCAGCAGCCAGGGGGGATACAATCAGCCCCAGCATTTT
abundance: -; v_gene: TRBV19; d_gene: TRBD1; j_gene: TRBJ2-7; CDR3aa: CASSSVDRGIAEQYF; CDR3nt: TGTGCCAGTAGTTCCGTTGACAGGGGAATTGCCGAGCAGTACTTC
abundance: -; v_gene: TRBV6-5; d_gene: -; j_gene: TRBJ1-6; CDR3aa: CASSYGTSLNSPLHF; CDR3nt: TGTGCCAGCAGTTACGGCACCTCCTTAAATTCACCCCTCCACTTT
abundance: -; v_gene: TRBV30; d_gene: TRBD1; j_gene: TRBJ1-2; CDR3aa: CAWSGRGLNYGYTF; CDR3nt: TGTGCCTGGAGTGGCAGGGGGCTAAACTATGGCTACACCTTC
abundance: -; v_gene: TRBV19; d_gene: TRBD2; j_gene: TRBJ2-2; CDR3aa: CATDPIGTSGGAPGELFF; CDR3nt: TGTGCCACCGACCCTATCGGGACTAGCGGGGGGGCTCCCGGGGAGCTGTTTTTT
abundance: -; v_gene: TRBV13; d_gene: TRBD1; j_gene: TRBJ1-2; CDR3aa: CASSSDRGRTYGYTF; CDR3nt: TGTGCCAGCAGCTCGGACAGGGGGAGAACGTATGGCTACACCTTC
abundance: once; v_gene: TRBV6-5; d_gene: -; j_gene: TRBJ1-2; CDR3aa: CASSSPREGVYGYTF; CDR3nt: TGTGCCAGCAGTTCCCCCCGGGAGGGTGTATATGGCTACACCTTC
abundance: few; v_gene: TRBV10-2; d_gene: TRBD2; j_gene: TRBJ2-1; CDR3aa: CASRPRLAGVDNEQFF; CDR3nt: TGCGCCAGCCGACCACGACTAGCGGGGGTTGATAATGAGCAGTTCTTC
abundance: -; v_gene: TRBV27; d_gene: -; j_gene: TRBJ2-2; CDR3aa: CASSSFSGANTGELFF; CDR3nt: TGTGCCAGCAGTTCATTTTCGGGGGCGAACACCGGGGAGCTGTTTTTT
abundance: -; v_gene: TRBV6-4; d_gene: -; j_gene: TRBJ1-1; CDR3aa: CAGPYGSARGF; CDR3nt: TGTGCCGGGCCCTATGGTTCGGCTAGGGGTTTT
abundance: -; v_gene: TRBV5-8; d_gene: TRBD2; j_gene: TRBJ2-1; CDR3aa: CASSLRTRGIDEQFF; CDR3nt: TGTGCCAGCAGCCTAAGGACTAGAGGTATCGATGAGCAGTTCTTC
abundance: -; v_gene: TRBV10-1; d_gene: TRBD1; j_gene: TRBJ1-1; CDR3aa: CASSAGGTGTLNTEAFF; CDR3nt: TGCGCCAGCAGTGCGGGGGGGACAGGGACATTGAACACTGAAGCTTTCTTT
abundance: -; v_gene: TRBV6-6; d_gene: -; j_gene: TRBJ2-7; CDR3aa: CASSYSDSSEQYF; CDR3nt: TGTGCCAGCAGTTACTCGGACAGCAGCGAGCAGTACTTC
abundance: -; v_gene: TRBV9; d_gene: -; j_gene: TRBJ1-2; CDR3aa: CASSVEGQVPYGYTF; CDR3nt: TGTGCCAGCAGCGTAGAAGGTCAGGTTCCCTATGGCTACACCTTC
abundance: -; v_gene: TRBV7-8; d_gene: -; j_gene: TRBJ1-2; CDR3aa: CASRALRGTNYGYTF; CDR3nt: TGTGCCAGCAGGGCCTTGAGGGGTACTAACTATGGCTACACCTTC
abundance: -; v_gene: TRBV6-5; d_gene: -; j_gene: TRBJ1-4; CDR3aa: CASSPELSGEKLFF; CDR3nt: TGTGCCAGCAGCCCAGAGCTGTCGGGGGAAAAACTGTTTTTT
abundance: -; v_gene: TRBV9; d_gene: -; j_gene: TRBJ2-1; CDR3aa: CASTIRMVWNEQFF; CDR3nt: TGTGCCAGCACCATAAGAATGGTCTGGAATGAGCAGTTCTTC
abundance: -; v_gene: TRBV7-2; d_gene: -; j_gene: TRBJ2-5; CDR3aa: CASSLGRFQETQYF; CDR3nt: TGTGCCAGCAGCTTAGGGCGGTTCCAAGAGACCCAGTACTTC
abundance: -; v_gene: TRBV5-4; d_gene: TRBD1; j_gene: TRBJ1-2; CDR3aa: CASSLALGTGDGYTF; CDR3nt: TGTGCCAGCAGCTTGGCCCTCGGGACAGGGGATGGCTACACCTTC
abundance: -; v_gene: TRBV11-3; d_gene: -; j_gene: TRBJ2-1; CDR3aa: CASGKNEQFF; CDR3nt: TGTGCCAGCGGTAAGAATGAGCAGTTCTTC
abundance: -; v_gene: TRBV6-1; d_gene: -; j_gene: TRBJ1-5; CDR3aa: CASSEVGAYQPQHF; CDR3nt: TGTGCCAGCAGTGAAGTGGGGGCGTATCAGCCCCAGCATTTT
abundance: -; v_gene: TRBV29-1; d_gene: -; j_gene: TRBJ2-1; CDR3aa: CSVRAQYNEQFF; CDR3nt: TGCAGCGTACGAGCACAGTACAATGAGCAGTTCTTC
abundance: -; v_gene: TRBV11-3; d_gene: -; j_gene: TRBJ2-1; CDR3aa: CASSLAGTTNEQFF; CDR3nt: TGTGCCAGCAGCTTAGCGGGGACCACTAATGAGCAGTTCTTC
abundance: -; v_gene: TRBV6-5; d_gene: -; j_gene: TRBJ2-1; CDR3aa: CASSYSDGSNEQFF; CDR3nt: TGTGCCAGCAGTTACTCGGATGGCAGCAATGAGCAGTTCTTC
abundance: -; v_gene: TRBV2; d_gene: TRBD2; j_gene: TRBJ2-2; CDR3aa: CASSFTSVGELFF; CDR3nt: TGTGCCAGCAGTTTTACTAGCGTCGGGGAGCTGTTTTTT
abundance: -; v_gene: TRBV4-1; d_gene: -; j_gene: TRBJ2-3; CDR3aa: CASSQDPAGTQEDTQYF; CDR3nt: TGCGCCAGCAGCCAAGATCCAGCGGGGACACAGGAAGATACGCAGTATTTT
abundance: -; v_gene: TRBV6-5; d_gene: -; j_gene: TRBJ1-1; CDR3aa: CASNGNTEAFF; CDR3nt: TGTGCCAGCAATGGGAACACTGAAGCTTTCTTT
abundance: -; v_gene: TRBV14; d_gene: TRBD2; j_gene: TRBJ2-1; CDR3aa: CASSPDRAGGVYNEQFF; CDR3nt: TGTGCCAGCAGCCCAGATCGGGCGGGGGGGGTCTACAATGAGCAGTTCTTC
abundance: -; v_gene: TRBV10-3; d_gene: -; j_gene: TRBJ1-2; CDR3aa: CAISDGGFNYGYTF; CDR3nt: TGTGCCATCAGTGATGGGGGGTTTAACTATGGCTACACCTTC
abundance: -; v_gene: TRBV5-4; d_gene: TRBD2; j_gene: TRBJ2-1; CDR3aa: CASKTSGGADEQFF; CDR3nt: TGTGCCAGCAAAACTAGCGGGGGGGCCGATGAGCAGTTCTTC
abundance: -; v_gene: TRBV6-5; d_gene: -; j_gene: TRBJ2-5; CDR3aa: CASSYSGIGTQYF; CDR3nt: TGTGCCAGCAGTTACTCCGGCATTGGGACCCAGTACTTC
abundance: -; v_gene: TRBV7-8; d_gene: TRBD1; j_gene: TRBJ1-2; CDR3aa: CASSLPGTGREGEGYTF; CDR3nt: TGTGCCAGCAGCTTGCCCGGGACAGGGAGGGAAGGAGAGGGCTACACCTTC
abundance: -; v_gene: TRBV4-1; d_gene: -; j_gene: TRBJ1-1; CDR3aa: CASSQGDTEAFF; CDR3nt: TGCGCCAGCAGCCAAGGGGACACTGAAGCTTTCTTT
abundance: -; v_gene: TRBV6-4; d_gene: -; j_gene: TRBJ2-1; CDR3aa: CASRGPNPYNEQFF; CDR3nt: TGTGCCAGCCGGGGGCCCAATCCTTACAATGAGCAGTTCTTC
abundance: -; v_gene: TRBV5-1; d_gene: TRBD2; j_gene: TRBJ2-5; CDR3aa: CASSPGGNEETQYF; CDR3nt: TGCGCCAGCAGCCCGGGGGGGAACGAAGAGACCCAGTACTTC
abundance: -; v_gene: TRBV10-3; d_gene: TRBD2; j_gene: TRBJ2-5; CDR3aa: CAISGGAGAQETQYF; CDR3nt: TGTGCCATCAGTGGGGGAGCGGGGGCGCAAGAGACCCAGTACTTC
abundance: -; v_gene: TRBV19; d_gene: -; j_gene: TRBJ1-5; CDR3aa: CASSKVGLGGNSNQPQHF; CDR3nt: TGTGCCAGTAGTAAGGTCGGGTTGGGCGGGAATAGCAATCAGCCCCAGCATTTT
abundance: -; v_gene: TRBV12-5; d_gene: -; j_gene: TRBJ2-1; CDR3aa: CASGFGQDDEQFF; CDR3nt: TGTGCTAGTGGTTTCGGCCAGGACGATGAGCAGTTCTTC
abundance: -; v_gene: TRBV19; d_gene: TRBD1; j_gene: TRBJ1-2; CDR3aa: CASSIGGQGWANYGYTF; CDR3nt: TGTGCCAGTAGTATAGGGGGACAGGGTTGGGCTAACTATGGCTACACCTTC
abundance: -; v_gene: TRBV7-8; d_gene: -; j_gene: TRBJ1-5; CDR3aa: CASSPGLGNQPQHF; CDR3nt: TGTGCCAGCAGCCCCGGGTTAGGCAATCAGCCCCAGCATTTT
abundance: once; v_gene: TRBV7-8; d_gene: TRBD1; j_gene: TRBJ2-2; CDR3aa: CASSGGTGIDGELFF; CDR3nt: TGTGCCAGCAGCGGCGGGACAGGGATAGACGGGGAGCTGTTTTTT
abundance: -; v_gene: TRBV5-4; d_gene: -; j_gene: TRBJ2-7; CDR3aa: CASSRGDMTYEQYF; CDR3nt: TGTGCCAGCAGCAGGGGGGACATGACGTACGAGCAGTACTTC
abundance: -; v_gene: TRBV4-1; d_gene: -; j_gene: TRBJ2-1; CDR3aa: CASSPASPSYNEQFF; CDR3nt: TGCGCCAGCAGCCCGGCCTCACCCTCCTACAATGAGCAGTTCTTC
abundance: -; v_gene: TRBV9; d_gene: -; j_gene: TRBJ2-5; CDR3aa: CASSGEKGETQYF; CDR3nt: TGTGCCAGCAGCGGGGAAAAGGGGGAGACCCAGTACTTC